These T cell receptor delta chains were read from a single sample in a study of gamma-delta T cells after stem cell transplantation. TCRdb processed the RT-PCR reads again with the CATT caller. There are a few thousand delta-chain clones in the sample; about a fifth occur only once, and about 26% lies in the top ten. The specimen was gamma-delta T cells. The source of these receptors is a human donor. It is not recorded whose cells these are; they may come from a transplant donor. CDR3s include the opening cysteine and the closing phenylalanine or tryptophan. The D gene is left open where the match is weak. Size tells how often a clone was seen (once, few, many) or the class of an expanded clone, and some rows leave it out.

d_call clone_size j_call v_call cdr3_nt cdr3_aa
TRDD3 medium-sized TRDJ1 TRDV2 TGTGCCTGTGACGTGTGGGGGACCTTCGATAAACTCATCTTT CACDVWGTFDKLIF
TRDD3 medium-sized TRDJ1 TRDV2 TGTGCCTGTGACACGTACTGGGGGATACAACCCTCTTACACCGATAAACTCATCTTT CACDTYWGIQPSYTDKLIF
TRDD3 medium-sized TRDJ1 TRDV2 TGTGCCTGTGACCCTTTGGGGATACGGACCGATAAACTCATCTTT CACDPLGIRTDKLIF
TRDD3 medium-sized TRDJ1 TRDV2 TGTGCCTGTGACAAACTGGGGACTAAGGCGGGTAAACTCATCTTT CACDKLGTKAGKLIF
. few TRDJ1 TRDV2 TGTGCCTGTGATGCCGTACTGTCGTACACCGATAAACTCATCTTT CACDAVLSYTDKLIF
TRDD3 medium-sized TRDJ1 TRDV2 TGTGCCTGTGACCCAATTCTTGGGGAGTCACTGGGGGACACCGATAAACTCATCTTT CACDPILGESLGDTDKLIF
TRDD3 few TRDJ1 TRDV1 TGTGCTCTTGGGGAACTACCTCTCTGGGGGATGATACCCTGCTCCACCGATAAACTCATCTTT CALGELPLWGMIPCSTDKLIF
TRDD3 medium-sized TRDJ1 TRAV29/DV5 TGTGCAGCAAGCGCTTCAGCCCTACGAGTAGTGGGGGAGTCCGATAAACTCATCTTT CAASASALRVVGESDKLIF
. medium-sized TRDJ1 TRDV3 TGTGCCCTAGTTCCGGGTCGGACCGATAAACTCATCTTT CALVPGRTDKLIF
TRDD3 medium-sized TRDJ1 TRDV2 TGTGCCTGTGACGCCCTTTCTGGGGGATACCCTGGTAAACTCATCTTT CACDALSGGYPGKLIF
TRDD3 medium-sized TRDJ1 TRDV2 TGTGCCTGTGACGTACTGGGGGCGATACCCATGGATAAACTCATCTTT CACDVLGAIPMDKLIF
TRDD3 medium-sized TRDJ1 TRDV1 TGTGCTCTTGGGGAACTATCCTACTGGGGGACCGATAAACTCATCTTT CALGELSYWGTDKLIF
TRDD3 . TRDJ1 TRDV2 TGTGCCTGTGACACACTGGGGGTCCCGTACACCGATAAACTCATCTTT CACDTLGVPYTDKLIF
. large TRDJ1 TRDV3 TGTGCCTTCCAATTCCGGGGAGTACCATCCGATTACACCGATAAACTCATCTTT CAFQFRGVPSDYTDKLIF
TRDD2 . TRDJ1 TRDV3 TGTGCCTTCGAAGAAAAATTCCTACGTAGTGGGGTTCTCGGTAAACTCATCTTT CAFEEKFLRSGVLGKLIF
TRDD3 many TRDJ1 TRDV2 TGTGCCTGTGACACCCTAAAGTCCCACTGGGGGATAAGCACCGATAAACTCATCTTT CACDTLKSHWGISTDKLIF
. medium-sized TRDJ1 TRDV2 TGTGCCTGTGACACGCTGGGGCCTGACCTAAACACCGATAAACTCATCTTT CACDTLGPDLNTDKLIF
TRDD3 . TRDJ1 TRDV2 TGTGCCTGTGACACCGTCTGGGGGACCGATAAACTCATCTTT CACDTVWGTDKLIF
. large TRDJ1 TRDV2 TGTGCCTGTGACACGTTAGGGGGGGCCACCGATAAACTCATCTTT CACDTLGGATDKLIF
TRDD3 medium-sized TRDJ1 TRDV2 TGTGCCTGTCTGGGGATACAAAGCGATAAACTCATCTTT CACLGIQSDKLIF
TRDD3 . TRDJ1 TRDV2 TGTGCCTGTGTTCGGTGCCCACTGGGGGATCTTAACGCCGATAAACTCATCTTT CACVRCPLGDLNADKLIF
TRDD2 medium-sized TRDJ1 TRDV1 TGTGCTCTTGGGGCTCTACTTCCTATGCGGCGGATTACTGAGACCGATAAACTCATCTTT CALGALLPMRRITETDKLIF
. large TRDJ1 TRDV2 TGTGCCTGTGACCCAGCTGGGGCTAACACCGATAAACTCATCTTT CACDPAGANTDKLIF
TRDD3 . TRDJ1 TRAV29/DV5 TGTGCAGCAAGCTCCCGTACTGGGGATCCCCGTGACAAACTCATCTTT CAASSRTGDPRDKLIF
TRDD3 . TRDJ1 TRDV2 TGTGCCTGTGACACCGTATCAGTGGGGGATACGCGGGGACCCAGTGGCGATAAACTCATCTTT CACDTVSVGDTRGPSGDKLIF
TRDD3 medium-sized TRDJ1 TRDV2 TGTGCCTGTGACACCGTACTGGGGGATACGAGGGTACCCGATAAACTCATCTTT CACDTVLGDTRVPDKLIF
TRDD3 few TRDJ1 TRDV1 TGTGCTCTTGGGGAAGGCTGGGTACCGATACTGGGGGTTCTCAGCCGAGGCGATAAACTCATCTTT CALGEGWVPILGVLSRGDKLIF
TRDD3 medium-sized TRDJ1 TRDV2 TGTGCCTGTGACACCGTGGGGGATAAGGCGGGAGAACTCATCTTT CACDTVGDKAGELIF
TRDD3 . TRDJ1 TRDV2 TGTGCCTGTGACACCGTTACAGCAATACGGCGACCAACGGTTGTACTGGGGCCCCACGTGGGGTACACCGATAAACTCATCTTT CACDTVTAIRRPTVVLGPHVGYTDKLIF
TRDD3 medium-sized TRDJ1 TRDV2 TGTGCCTGTGACCCCGTAGCGACTGGGGGCCATTCTGGCCGCACCGATAAACTCATCTTT CACDPVATGGHSGRTDKLIF
. . TRDJ2 TRDV1 TGTGCTCTTGGGGAACTTCCTACTACGCCTCACATTGTTACACGAGAAGCACAACTATTCTTT CALGELPTTPHIVTREAQLFF
TRDD3 many TRDJ3 TRDV2 TGTGCCTGTGACACCGGAACGCTACTGGGGGATTTGTCCTGGGACACCCGACAGATGTTTTTC CACDTGTLLGDLSWDTRQMFF
TRDD3 medium-sized TRDJ1 TRDV2 TGTGCCTGTGACACCGCGTACTGGGGGATACGCGCCTACACCGATAAACTCATCTTT CACDTAYWGIRAYTDKLIF
TRDD3 many TRDJ1 TRDV2 TGTGCCTGTGACCTACTGGGGGATAATAAGGGTGAGGGCACCGATAAACTCATCTTT CACDLLGDNKGEGTDKLIF
TRDD3 medium-sized TRDJ4 TRDV1 TGTGCTCTTGGGGAACTCACCCTTCCTACTGGGGGATACTTGGCCAGACCCCTGATCTTT CALGELTLPTGGYLARPLIF
TRDD3 medium-sized TRDJ3 TRDV2 TGTGCCTGTTATTACTACTGGGGGTCCTGGGACACCCGACAGATGTTTTTC CACYYYWGSWDTRQMFF
. medium-sized TRDJ1 TRDV1 TGTGCTCTTGGGGAACCTTCCTTCACCGATAAACTCATCTTT CALGEPSFTDKLIF
TRDD3 medium-sized TRDJ1 TRDV2 TGTGCCTGTGACACGCTGGGGGAAACGTACTACACCGATAAACTCATCTTT CACDTLGETYYTDKLIF
. medium-sized TRDJ3 TRDV2 TGTGCCTGTGACACCGCAGGGATTAGCTCCTGGGACACCCGACAGATGTTTTTC CACDTAGISSWDTRQMFF
TRDD3 . TRDJ1 TRDV2 TGTGCCTGTGACACCGTTACAGCAATGCGGCGACCAACGGTTGTACTGGGGCCCCACGTGGGGTACACCGATAAACTCATCTTT CACDTVTAMRRPTVVLGPHVGYTDKLIF
. few TRDJ1 TRDV2 TGTGCCTGTGATTTCATCGGCAATGCTGGGGACACATACACCGATAAACTCATCTTT CACDFIGNAGDTYTDKLIF
TRDD3 medium-sized TRDJ1 TRDV2 TGTGCCTGTGACACTGTCGGGGGATACGGCACCGATAAACTCATCTTT CACDTVGGYGTDKLIF
. few TRDJ1 TRDV2 TGTGCCTGTGACACCTTAGGGGGAAGGTACACCGATAAACTCATCTTT CACDTLGGRYTDKLIF
. few TRDJ1 TRDV1 TGTGCTCTTGGGGAAAATGCCTTCCTGACCTCGAGGTGGGGATCCAGCCCAGATAAACTCATCTTT CALGENAFLTSRWGSSPDKLIF
TRDD3 . TRDJ1 TRDV1 TGTGCTCTTGGGGAACGGGAAATGGGGGACGCCACCGATAAACTCATCTTT CALGEREMGDATDKLIF
. large TRDJ1 TRDV2 TGTGCCTGTGACACGCTAGGGCTGGAGGACACCGATAAACTCATCTTT CACDTLGLEDTDKLIF
TRDD3 . TRDJ1 TRDV1 TGTGCTCTTGGGGAACTTGGAGCAACTGGGGGACCCCGGTTGGATAAACTCATCTTT CALGELGATGGPRLDKLIF
TRDD3 many TRDJ1 TRDV1 TGTGCTCTTGGGGAACCGACGCTAGGAGAGGATGGGGGATACGCTTACACCGATAAACTCATCTTT CALGEPTLGEDGGYAYTDKLIF
TRDD3 medium-sized TRDJ3 TRDV2 TGTGCCTGTGACACGGCTACTGGGGGATACAGCTCCTGGGACACCCGACAGATGTTTTTC CACDTATGGYSSWDTRQMFF